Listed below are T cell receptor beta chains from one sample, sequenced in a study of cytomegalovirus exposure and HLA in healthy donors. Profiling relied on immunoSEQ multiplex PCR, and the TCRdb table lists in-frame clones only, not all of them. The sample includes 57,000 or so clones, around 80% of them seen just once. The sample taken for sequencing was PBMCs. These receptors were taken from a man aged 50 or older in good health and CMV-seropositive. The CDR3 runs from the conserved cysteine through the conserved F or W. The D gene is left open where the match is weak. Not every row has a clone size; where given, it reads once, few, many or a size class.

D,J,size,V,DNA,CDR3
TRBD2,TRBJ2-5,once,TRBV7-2,TGTGCCAGCAGCTGGAGGGGGACTAGCGGGGAAGAGACCCAGTACTTC,CASSWRGTSGEETQYF
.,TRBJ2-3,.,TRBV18,TGTGCCAGCTCACCCCAGACAGATACGCAGTATTTT,CASSPQTDTQYF
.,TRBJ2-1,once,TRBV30,TGTGCCTGGAGTGTACTCGGTAATGAGCAGTTCTTC,CAWSVLGNEQFF
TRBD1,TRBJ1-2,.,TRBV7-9,TGTTCCAGCAGCCCCCGAGGCTGGACAGGGGACTATGGCTACACCTTC,CSSSPRGWTGDYGYTF
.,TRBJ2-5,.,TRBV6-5,TGTGCCAGCAGATCGAGGGTTGGGACCCAGTACTTC,CASRSRVGTQYF
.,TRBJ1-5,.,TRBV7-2,TGTGCCAGCAGCACCACCGGGGGGGCTAACGGCAATCAGCCCCAGCATTTT,CASSTTGGANGNQPQHF
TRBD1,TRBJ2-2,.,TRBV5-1,TGCGCCAGCAGCCCGGGACAGGGATACACCGGGGAGCTGTTTTTT,CASSPGQGYTGELFF
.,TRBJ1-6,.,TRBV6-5,TGTGCCAGCGGTGCCAGGGGCAATTCACCCCTCCACTTT,CASGARGNSPLHF
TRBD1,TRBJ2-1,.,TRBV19,TGTGCCAGTAGATCCCCGGGACAGGGATGGAATGAGCAGTTCTTC,CASRSPGQGWNEQFF
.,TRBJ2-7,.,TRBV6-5,TGTGCCAGCAGTTACGGGGGCTTGAGCTCCTACGAGCAGTACTTC,CASSYGGLSSYEQYF
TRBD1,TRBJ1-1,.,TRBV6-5,TGTGCCAGCAGTTCCGAATACAGGGGGGCGACTGAAGCTTTCTTT,CASSSEYRGATEAFF
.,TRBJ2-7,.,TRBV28,TGTGCCAGCAGCATTTCAGGCGCCTACGAGCAGTACTTC,CASSISGAYEQYF
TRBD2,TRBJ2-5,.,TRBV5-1,TGCGCCAGCAGCCCCCAACTAGCGGGCCAAGAGACCCAGTACTTC,CASSPQLAGQETQYF
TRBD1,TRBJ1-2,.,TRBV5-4,TGTGCCAGCAGCCTCGACAGGGCTGGAGGCTACACCTTC,CASSLDRAGGYTF
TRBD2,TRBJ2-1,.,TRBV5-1,TGCGCCAGCAGCCCCTCGGGGGGCAATGAGCAGTTCTTC,CASSPSGGNEQFF
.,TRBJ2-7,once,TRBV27,TGTGCCAGCAGTTTATACGGGATGGGCGAGCAGTACTTC,CASSLYGMGEQYF
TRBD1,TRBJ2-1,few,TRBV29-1,TGCAGCGTCGACAGGGGGCGGATCAGTGAGCAGTTCTTC,CSVDRGRISEQFF
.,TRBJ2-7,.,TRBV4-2,TGTGCCAGCAGCCAAGATTTGATTGGAGCCTCCTACGAGCAGTACTTC,CASSQDLIGASYEQYF
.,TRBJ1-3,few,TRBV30,TGTGCCTGGAGAACGAACAGGGGAAACACCATATATTTT,CAWRTNRGNTIYF
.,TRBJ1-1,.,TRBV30,TGTGCCTGGAGTGTGGGCTCTGAAGCTTTCTTT,CAWSVGSEAFF
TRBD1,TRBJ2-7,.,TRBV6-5,TGTGCCAGCAGTTACACGCAGGGGGCCGGCGAGCAGTACTTC,CASSYTQGAGEQYF
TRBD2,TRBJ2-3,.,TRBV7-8,TGTGCCAGCAGCCCGGGAGGGCCAGATACGCAGTATTTT,CASSPGGPDTQYF
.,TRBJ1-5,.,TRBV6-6,TGTGCCAGCAGCTGGACTGTGAGTCAGCCCCAGCATTTT,CASSWTVSQPQHF
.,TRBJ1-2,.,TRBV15,TGTGCCACCAGCCTCAACAGGGTTGGCGGCTACACCTTC,CATSLNRVGGYTF
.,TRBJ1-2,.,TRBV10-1,TGCGACAGAAGACCAACAGAGAACTATGGCTACACCTTC,CDRRPTENYGYTF
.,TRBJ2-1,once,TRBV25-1,TGTGCCAGCGTCCCAGGTCGTATTGCCTACAATGAGCAGTTCTTC,CASVPGRIAYNEQFF
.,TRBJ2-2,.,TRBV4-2,TGTGCCAGCAGCCAACAGGCGATCGGGGAGCTGTTTTTT,CASSQQAIGELFF
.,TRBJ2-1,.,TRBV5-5,TGTGGCAGCAGCGGGGCCGGACAGGGTAGCGCCTACAATGAGCAGTTCTTC,CGSSGAGQGSAYNEQFF
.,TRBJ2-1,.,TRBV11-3,TGTGCCAGCAGCTTAAGGGGAGGCTCCTACAATGAGCAGTTCTTC,CASSLRGGSYNEQFF
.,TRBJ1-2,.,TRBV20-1,TGCAGTGCTCCTACAGGGTCAAGCTACACCTTC,CSAPTGSSYTF
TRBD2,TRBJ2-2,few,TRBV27,TGTGCCAGCCGCGGACTAGCGGGCCAGGCCAACACCGGGGAGCTGTTTTTT,CASRGLAGQANTGELFF
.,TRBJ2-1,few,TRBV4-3,TGCGCCAGAAGCCAAGATCTGATTGTAGTCATCTACAATGAGCAGTTCTTC,CARSQDLIVVIYNEQFF
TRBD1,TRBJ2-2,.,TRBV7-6,TGTGCCAGCAGCAAAGGACAGGGCGGCGCCGGGGAGCTGTTTTTT,CASSKGQGGAGELFF
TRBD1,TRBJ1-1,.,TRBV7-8,TGTGCCAGCAGCTACCCCGGGACAGGGTTGAACACTGAAGCTTTCTTT,CASSYPGTGLNTEAFF
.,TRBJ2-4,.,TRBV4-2,TGTGCCAGCAGCCAAGATTTAAGTCTAAGAGGGGACAAAAAAAACATTCAGTACTTC,CASSQDLSLRGDKKNIQYF
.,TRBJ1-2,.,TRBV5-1,TGCGCCAGCAGACAGAATACGAACTATGGCTACACCTTC,CASRQNTNYGYTF
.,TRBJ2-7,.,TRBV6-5,TGTGCCAGCAGTCCTACCAGGAGGGACTACGAGCAGTACTTC,CASSPTRRDYEQYF
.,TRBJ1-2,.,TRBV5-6,TGTGCCAGCAGCTTGGAGGGCGGGATGGTGCATGGCTACACCTTC,CASSLEGGMVHGYTF
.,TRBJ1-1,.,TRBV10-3,TGTGCCATCAGGCCTGTAACTCTTGGTATGAACACTGAAGCTTTCTTT,CAIRPVTLGMNTEAFF
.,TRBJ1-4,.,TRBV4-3,TGCGCCAGCAGCCAAGAGCCCAGGGGAATCGGAAAACTGTTTTTT,CASSQEPRGIGKLFF
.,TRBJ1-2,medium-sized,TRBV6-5,TGTGCCAGCAGTTACTCAGGCGGGAGCTACACCTTC,CASSYSGGSYTF
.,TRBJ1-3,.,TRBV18,TGTGCCAGCTCACCAGGGGCTGCAGGAGGAAACACCATATATTTT,CASSPGAAGGNTIYF
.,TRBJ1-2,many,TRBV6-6,TGTGCCAGCAGTTACTCGGAAGGGGGCTATGGCTACACCTTC,CASSYSEGGYGYTF